A selection of T cell receptor beta chains follows, all from one sample in a study of beta chain features in type 1 diabetes. Profiled with immunoSEQ multiplex PCR; TCRdb holds only in-frame clones, not every one. The sample yields approximately 360,000 clones, roughly 13% seen once. The sample consisted of naive CD4+ T cells from blood. The receptors come from a woman aged 18-29 years with type 1 diabetes. CDR3s include the opening cysteine and the closing phenylalanine or tryptophan. A D gene is named only where the DNA matches it firmly. Not every row has a clone size; where given, it reads once, few, many or a size class.

v_gene	abundance	d_gene	j_gene	CDR3nt	CDR3aa
TRBV5-4	.	.	TRBJ2-1	TGTGCCAGCAGCTTAGAGGAGAGCTCCTACAATGAGCAGTTCTTC	CASSLEESSYNEQFF
TRBV7-2	.	.	TRBJ1-2	TGTGCCAGCAGCTTAGTATCAGCGACGGACTATGGCTACACCTTC	CASSLVSATDYGYTF
TRBV21-1	.	.	TRBJ2-5	TGTGCCAGCAGCAAAGAATCAGGCGAGGGCATGGAGACCCAGTACTTC	CASSKESGEGMETQYF
TRBV29-1	few	.	TRBJ2-1	TGCAGCGTGGGGGCTCTGCCCTACAATGAGCAGTTCTTC	CSVGALPYNEQFF
TRBV15	.	.	TRBJ2-7	TGTGCCACCAGCAGAGGCGGAAGTGACGAGCAGTACTTC	CATSRGGSDEQYF
TRBV5-1	.	TRBD2	TRBJ2-5	TGCGCCAGCAGCGCGAGCGGGAGTAAAGAGACCCAGTACTTC	CASSASGSKETQYF
TRBV9	few	TRBD2	TRBJ2-3	TGTGCCAGCAGCGTGTCTAGCGGAACAGATACGCAGTATTTT	CASSVSSGTDTQYF
TRBV11-2	.	TRBD2	TRBJ2-1	TGTGCCAGCAGCCGAAAAACTAGCGGGAGTAAATCCTACAATGAGCAGTTCTTC	CASSRKTSGSKSYNEQFF
TRBV18	.	.	TRBJ2-1	TGTGCCAGCTCACCACTAGTCCATGAGCAGTTCTTC	CASSPLVHEQFF
TRBV28	.	.	TRBJ2-4	TGTGCCAGCAGTTTCGAGCCCCTGGGCTCGGAAAACATTCAGTACTTC	CASSFEPLGSENIQYF
TRBV18	few	TRBD1	TRBJ1-2	TGTGCCAGCTCACCACCTCGGGGGACAGGGGCTGGAGAAAGCTATGGCTACACCTTC	CASSPPRGTGAGESYGYTF
TRBV30	.	.	TRBJ2-5	TGTGCCTGGAGCCCTAGTTGGGAGACCCAGTACTTC	CAWSPSWETQYF
TRBV7-6	.	.	TRBJ2-7	TGTGCCAGCAGCTTAGTCGGTCAGGGGACCTACGAGCAGTACTTC	CASSLVGQGTYEQYF
TRBV28	few	.	TRBJ2-1	TGTGCCAGCAGTTTGAGGGAAAATGAGCAGTTCTTC	CASSLRENEQFF
TRBV19	few	.	TRBJ2-2	TGTGCCAGTAGTATCGGTATGAACACCGGGGAGCTGTTTTTT	CASSIGMNTGELFF
TRBV28	.	TRBD1	TRBJ2-7	TGTGCCAGCAGTCTCCGGGACAGGGGTTACGAGCAGTACTTC	CASSLRDRGYEQYF
TRBV25-1	few	TRBD1	TRBJ1-4	TGTGCCAGCAGTTTTCAGGGGGCTATGGTTAATGAAAAACTGTTTTTT	CASSFQGAMVNEKLFF
TRBV5-6	.	TRBD1	TRBJ1-5	TGTGCCAGCAGCTTGGACAGGGGGAGGCGTCAGCCCCAGCATTTT	CASSLDRGRRQPQHF
TRBV5-1	.	.	TRBJ2-1	TGCGCCAGCAGCTTCCATAGCGGAAGCTCCTACAATGAGCAGTTCTTC	CASSFHSGSSYNEQFF
TRBV2	few	.	TRBJ2-5	TGTGCCAGCAGGAAGTCGGGTGAGACCCAGTACTTC	CASRKSGETQYF
TRBV7-3	.	.	TRBJ2-7	TGTGCCAGCAGCTTACAGGGGCAATCCTACGAGCAGTACTTC	CASSLQGQSYEQYF
TRBV28	.	.	TRBJ2-4	TGTGCCAGCAGTTTGTCGTCGGAAAACATTCAGTACTTC	CASSLSSENIQYF
TRBV4-1	.	TRBD1	TRBJ1-2	TGCGCCAGCAGCCAAGAACCGCCGGGACAGACCTTCTATGGCTACACCTTC	CASSQEPPGQTFYGYTF
TRBV21-1	.	.	TRBJ2-1	TGTGCCAGCAGCACCCGGGACTTCTCGTCCTACAATGAGCAGTTCTTC	CASSTRDFSSYNEQFF
TRBV28	few	TRBD2	TRBJ2-3	TGTGCCAGCAGTCTATTAGCGGGATTGGGCGATACGCAGTATTTT	CASSLLAGLGDTQYF
TRBV18	.	TRBD1	TRBJ2-5	TGTGCCAGCTCACGGACACCGGGACAGGGGATGACCCAGTACTTC	CASSRTPGQGMTQYF